This entry is about one TCR beta chain. Antigen unknown. The V gene's germline CDR1 is SGHNT and CDR2 YENEEA. CDR3 length: 16 residues. The data originate from a study of T cells expressing NK-cell markers. Study-level points and caveats: There were several donors in whom these clonotypes also led the CD3+CD56-NKG2C+ fraction.

The TCR beta cDNA came from 5'RACE template switching with UMIs. TCRdb reprocessed the 5' RACE reads and reports one entry per CDR3 protein, with no DNA. The data include 130,000 to 150,000 distinct CDR3 sequences; the top ten clones carry 9.5% to 15%. The receptor was derived from a man younger than 35 in good health. Input material: blood T cells: a sorted CD56 or NKG2C T cell subset, CD4+ or CD8+ T cells, or bulk PBMC T cells (not recorded which). The chain links TRBV11-3 to TRBJ2-3. The CDR3 here is CASSPRMEPNTDTQYF.